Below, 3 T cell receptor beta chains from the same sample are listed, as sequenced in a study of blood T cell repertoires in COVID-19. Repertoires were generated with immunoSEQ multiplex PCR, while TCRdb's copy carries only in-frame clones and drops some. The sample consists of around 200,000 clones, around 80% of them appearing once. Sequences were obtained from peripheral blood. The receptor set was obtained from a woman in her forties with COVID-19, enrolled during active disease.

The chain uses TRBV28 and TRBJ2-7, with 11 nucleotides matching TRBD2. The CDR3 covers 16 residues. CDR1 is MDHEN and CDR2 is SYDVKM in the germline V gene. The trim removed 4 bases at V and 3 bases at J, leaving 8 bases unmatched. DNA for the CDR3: TGTGCCAGCAGTTCGGCTGGGACTAGCGGATACTACGAGCAGTACTTC. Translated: CASSSAGTSGYYEQYF. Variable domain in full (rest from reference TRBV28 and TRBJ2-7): DVKVTQSSRYLVKRTGEKVFLECVQDMDHENMFWYRQDPGLGLRLIYFSYDVKMKEKGDIPEGYSVSREKKERFSLILESASTNQTSMYLCASSSAGTSGYYEQYFGPGTRLTVT.

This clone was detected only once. The CDR3 here is CASSRSPSGGGEQFF. The CDR3 bases are TGTGCCAGCAGCCGATCCCCGAGCGGGGGAGGTGAGCAGTTCTTC. V is TRBV7-6 and J is TRBJ2-1, with 8 positions matching TRBD2. The CDR3 is 15 amino acids. Germline values: CDR1 SGHVS, CDR2 FNYEAQ. With V trimmed by 5 bases and J by 9 bases, 12 bases remained unmatched.

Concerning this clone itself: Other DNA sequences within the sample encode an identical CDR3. The CDR3 region is CASSIGTANTEAFF. The CDR3 DNA is TGTGCCAGTAGTATTGGGACAGCGAACACTGAAGCTTTCTTT. The J gene is TRBJ1-1, the V gene TRBV19; 7 positions match TRBD1. Germline V CDR1 and CDR2: LNHDA, SQIVND (reference sequence). Trimming at V came to 3 bases and at J to 1 base, leaving 2 bases not matched to a gene. This CDR3 spans 14 amino acids.